This passage covers 10 T cell receptor beta chains from one sample sequenced in a study of blood T cell repertoires in COVID-19. Profiling relied on immunoSEQ multiplex PCR, and the TCRdb table lists in-frame clones only, not all of them. The profile covers around 100,000 clones, with over 65% appearing a single time and about 13% taken by the ten largest. Sequencing used peripheral blood. The receptors shown here come from a human donor in a cohort sampled during active COVID-19.

The chain employs TRBV5-1 and TRBJ2-3, with TRBD2 matching over 13 bases. This CDR3 has 14 residues. Germline V gene lookup returns CDR1 SGHRS and CDR2 YFSETQ. V gave up 4 bases and J gave up 6 bases; unmatched junction bases: 2. CDR3 protein: CASSQTSGGDTQYF. In DNA form, the CDR3 reads TGCGCCAGCAGCCAGACTAGCGGGGGGGATACGCAGTATTTT.

The rearrangement joins TRBV7-2 to TRBJ2-3; D is uncertain. The ends were cut back, 2 bases at V and 0 bases at J, with 9 bases in the middle. Germline V lookup: CDR1 SGHTA, CDR2 FQGNSA. The CDR3 is made up of 15 amino acids. The chain's CDR3 is CASSLSYRSTDTQYF. In DNA, the CDR3 is TGTGCCAGCAGCTTATCCTACAGAAGCACAGATACGCAGTATTTT. The whole variable domain, filled in from reference TRBV7-2 and TRBJ2-3, reads GAGVSQSPSNKVTEKGKDVELRCDPISGHTALYWYRQSLGQGLEFLIYFQGNSAPDKSGLPSDRFSAERTGGSVSTLTIQRTQQEDSAVYLCASSLSYRSTDTQYFGPGTRLTVL.

The chain combines TRBV3-1 (or the pseudogene TRBV3-2) with TRBJ2-1; 11 bases align to TRBD1. CDR1 is LGHDT and CDR2 is YNNKEL in the germline V gene (reference sequence). There are 16 residues in the CDR3. V dropped 4 bases and J dropped 8; count of bases not matched to a gene: 10. The CDR3 loop reads CASSLIAGTGGHEQFF. In DNA form, the CDR3 reads TGTGCCAGCAGCCTGATTGCCGGGACAGGGGGGCATGAGCAGTTCTTC.

This clone was counted a single time. This chain uses TRBV5-4 with TRBJ1-1, with 9 bases aligning to TRBD1. The CDR3 has 14 amino acids. J was trimmed by 8 bases and V by 4 bases; bases with no gene match: 9. CDR1 and CDR2 from the germline V gene are SGHNT and YYREEE (reference sequence). The CDR3 here is CASSALGQGGEAFF. The CDR3 DNA reads as TGTGCCAGCAGCGCCCTGGGACAGGGAGGAGAAGCTTTCTTT.

V usage is TRBV5-1 and J usage is TRBJ1-1; D call uncertain. Per germline, CDR1 SGHRS and CDR2 YFSETQ. This CDR3 comprises 13 residues. V was trimmed by 6 bases and J by 2 bases, leaving 11 bases between them. CDR3 sequence reads: CASTATRNTEAFF. The CDR3 DNA reads as TGCGCCAGCACCGCCACAAGAAACACTGAAGCTTTCTTT.

The chain uses TRBV19 and TRBJ2-4, with TRBD1 as a possible D gene (7 bases). This CDR3 has 12 residues. Trimming removed 7 bases from V and 7 bases from J, with 11 bases in between. The germline CDR1 and CDR2 sequences are LNHDA and SQIVND (reference sequence). The DNA of the CDR3 is TGTGCCAGTAATCCAGGGGGGAACATTCAGTACTTC. It encodes CASNPGGNIQYF. Full variable domain (rest looked up from reference TRBV19 and TRBJ2-4): DGGITQSPKYLFRKEGQNVTLSCEQNLNHDAMYWYRQDPGQGLRLIYYSQIVNDFQKGDIAEGYSVSREKKESFPLTVTSAQKNPTAFYLCASNPGGNIQYFGAGTRLSVL.

This clone was seen once. V usage is TRBV10-1 and J usage is TRBJ1-4; unclear D gene. This CDR3 is built from 13 residues. CDR1 is WNHNN, CDR2 SYGVQD, per germline (reference sequence). The V end lost 2 bases, the J end lost 8 bases, and 9 bases lay between the germline ends. The CDR3 DNA reads TGCGCCAGCAGTGAGGGGCCAGGAGAAAAACTGTTTTTT. This codes for CASSEGPGEKLFF.

The chain links TRBV27 to TRBJ2-1; 7 nucleotides match TRBD1. The CDR3 is made up of 14 amino acids. The V and J ends lost 4 bases and 6 bases, in that order; junction bases with no gene match: 6. Per the germline V gene, CDR1 is MNHEY and CDR2 is SMNVEV (reference sequence). The CDR3 protein is CASSSPGQTNEQFF. Here the CDR3 DNA reads TGTGCCAGCAGTTCTCCGGGACAGACCAATGAGCAGTTCTTC.

This clone was counted only a few times. The gene calls are TRBV18 and TRBJ1-4, with 10 bases aligning to TRBD1. The V segment lost 1 base and the J segment 10 bases; nucleotides outside the gene matches: 0. This CDR3 is 13 amino acids long. Per the germline V gene, CDR1 is KGHSH and CDR2 is LQKENI. The CDR3 loop is CASSPRDRGKLFF. CDR3 nucleotide sequence: TGTGCCAGCTCACCACGGGACAGGGGAAAACTGTTTTTT.

CDR3 sequence (DNA): TGTGCCGCGGAGCGGGAGGGGGGTAGGAATGAGCAGTTCTTC. Protein: CAAEREGGRNEQFF. The rearrangement uses TRBV6-6 and TRBJ2-1; 10 bases line up with TRBD2. Germline V gives CDR1 MNHNY, CDR2 SVGAGI (reference sequence). V trimming: 11 bases; J trimming: 7 bases; junction bases outside the gene matches: 11. The CDR3 extends over 14 amino acids.